This T cell receptor beta chain appears in the sequencing data of a study of blood T cell repertoires in COVID-19. Turning to the study itself: The samples span acute and convalescent COVID-19 from the United States, Italy and Spain. T cells, B-cell-depleted T cells, or PBMCs provided the cDNA or gDNA that served as material.

The CDR3 runs to 15 residues. Germline V lookup: CDR1 ENHRY, CDR2 SYGVKD. The V gene end was trimmed by 0 bases and the J gene end by 8 bases; junction bases not matched to a gene: 7. In the authors' workflow: By means of reference gene primer amplification, nucleated cell counts were estimated. Here immunoSEQ multiplex PCR was the method, and the copy in TCRdb shows in-frame clones only, minus some. V and J calls plus clone size are reproduced from that table; the DNA served to infer D and trimming. Among under 250,000 clones, about 85% were seen once, and the ten largest hold roughly 3%. The origin of this receptor is a man between 18 and 29 years old with active or convalescent COVID-19. The rearrangement joins TRBV10-3 to TRBJ2-1; 7 bases are shared with TRBD1. Sequencing was done on a sample of peripheral blood. The CDR3 region has the DNA TGTGCCATCAGTGAGTCTCAGGGGACAGCGGATGAGCAGTTCTTC. It specifies CAISESQGTADEQFF.